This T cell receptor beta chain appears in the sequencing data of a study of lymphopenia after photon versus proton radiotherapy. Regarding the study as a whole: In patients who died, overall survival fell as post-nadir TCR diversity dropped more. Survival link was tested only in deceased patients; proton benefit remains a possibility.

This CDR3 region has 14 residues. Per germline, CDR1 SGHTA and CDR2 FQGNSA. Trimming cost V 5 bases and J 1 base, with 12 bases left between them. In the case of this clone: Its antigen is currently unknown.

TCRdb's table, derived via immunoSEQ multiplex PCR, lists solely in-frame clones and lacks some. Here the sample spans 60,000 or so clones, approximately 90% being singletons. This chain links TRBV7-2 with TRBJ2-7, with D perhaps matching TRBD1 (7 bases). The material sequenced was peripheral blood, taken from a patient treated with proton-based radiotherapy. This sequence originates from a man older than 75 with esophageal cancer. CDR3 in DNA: TGTGCCAGCAGCCAGGGGGGCAGGTCCTACGAGCAGTACTTC. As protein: CASSQGGRSYEQYF.